Presented here are 2 T cell receptor beta chains from one specimen sequenced in a study of T cells in Graves' hyperthyroidism and ophthalmopathy. Amplified TCR beta CDR3 regions came from RNA transcripts. Primed by the HTBI set, a first-round RT-PCR was run on the TCR CDR3. TCRdb used MiXCR to reprocess the multiplex PCR reads, holding one entry per CDR3 protein. The sample contains roughly 570,000 distinct CDR3 sequences, approximately 15% of which appear only once. Source material: blood. Receptors originate from a woman aged 25 to 39 with Graves' hyperthyroidism.

This clonotype was recorded a few times. This sequence joins TRBV7-2 and TRBJ2-1, with TRBD2 matching 8 bases. There are 15 residues in the CDR3. The germline V gene has CDR1 SGHTA and CDR2 FQGNSA. V lost 4 bases, J lost 5 bases, and 7 bases stayed unmatched. Here the CDR3 DNA reads TGTGCCAGCAGCTCGGGAGGGGGGTGGGACAATGAGCAGTTCTTC. Its protein product is CASSSGGGWDNEQFF. The variable domain in full, completed from reference TRBV7-2 and TRBJ2-1, reads GAGVSQSPSNKVTEKGKDVELRCDPISGHTALYWYRQSLGQGLEFLIYFQGNSAPDKSGLPSDRFSAERTGGSVSTLTIQRTQQEDSAVYLCASSSGGGWDNEQFFGPGTRLTVL.

This clonotype was recorded at least ten times. This chain uses TRBV18 with TRBJ1-5; a weak D match, TRBD1 (6 bases). Germline loops: CDR1 KGHSH, CDR2 LQKENI. V was pared by 3 bases and J by 1 base, with 10 bases between. This CDR3 has 15 amino acids. DNA for the CDR3: TGTGCCAGCTCACCGGAAGGGGGGAGCAATCAGCCCCAGCATTTT. Translating it yields CASSPEGGSNQPQHF. Drawing the rest from reference TRBV18 and TRBJ1-5, the complete variable domain is NAGVMQNPRHLVRRRGQEARLRCSPMKGHSHVYWYRQLPEEGLKFMVYLQKENIIDESGMPKERFSAEFPKEGPSILRIQQVVRGDSAAYFCASSPEGGSNQPQHFGDGTRLSIL.